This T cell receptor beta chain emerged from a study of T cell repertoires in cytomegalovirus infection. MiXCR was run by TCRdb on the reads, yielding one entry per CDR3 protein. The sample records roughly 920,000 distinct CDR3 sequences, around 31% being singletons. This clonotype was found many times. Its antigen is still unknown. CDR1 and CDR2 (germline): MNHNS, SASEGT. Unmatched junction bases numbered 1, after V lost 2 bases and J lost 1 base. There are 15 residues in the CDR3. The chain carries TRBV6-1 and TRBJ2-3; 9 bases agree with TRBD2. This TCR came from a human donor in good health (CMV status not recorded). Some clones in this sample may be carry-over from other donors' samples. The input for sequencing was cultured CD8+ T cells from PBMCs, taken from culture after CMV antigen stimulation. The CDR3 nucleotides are TGTGCCAGCAGTGAAATAGCGGGGGGCACAGATACGCAGTATTTT. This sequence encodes CASSEIAGGTDTQYF.